The 3 T cell receptor beta chains below come from one sample, sequenced in a study of T cells expressing NK-cell markers. TCRdb re-called the 5' RACE reads; every CDR3 protein appears as one record, without DNA. Its clone listing holds roughly 300,000 distinct CDR3 sequences. The sequenced sample consisted of blood T cells: a sorted CD56 or NKG2C T cell subset, CD4+ or CD8+ T cells, or bulk PBMC T cells (not recorded which). All receptors come from a woman aged 18 to 75 in good health.

The genes are TRBV11-2 and TRBJ2-4; the D call of TRBD2 rests on TCRdb alone, since no DNA is present to check it. Germline CDR1 is SGHAT and CDR2 is FQNNGV. The CDR3 runs to 19 residues. The CDR3: CASSLLFLAGPMAKNIQYF. The full variable domain, rest sourced from reference TRBV11-2 and TRBJ2-4, is EAGVAQSPRYKIIEKRQSVAFWCNPISGHATLYWYQQILGQGPKLLIQFQNNGVVDDSQLPKDRFSAERLKGVDSTLKIQPAKLEDSAVYLCASSLLFLAGPMAKNIQYFGAGTRLSVL.

The V gene is TRBV19, the J gene TRBJ1-1; the TCRdb call, TRBD1, lacks DNA for checking. Germline V gene sequence: CDR1 LNHDA, CDR2 SQIVND (reference sequence). This CDR3 has 15 amino acids. The CDR3 here is CASSRSGGQNTEAFF.

V gene TRBV6-2 or TRBV6-3 combines with J gene TRBJ2-3; TCRdb's assignment of TRBD2 cannot be checked, as there is no DNA. The CDR3 contains 16 residues. Germline CDR1 and CDR2: MNHEY and SVGEGT. The CDR3 is CASSYLAGGTTDTQYF.